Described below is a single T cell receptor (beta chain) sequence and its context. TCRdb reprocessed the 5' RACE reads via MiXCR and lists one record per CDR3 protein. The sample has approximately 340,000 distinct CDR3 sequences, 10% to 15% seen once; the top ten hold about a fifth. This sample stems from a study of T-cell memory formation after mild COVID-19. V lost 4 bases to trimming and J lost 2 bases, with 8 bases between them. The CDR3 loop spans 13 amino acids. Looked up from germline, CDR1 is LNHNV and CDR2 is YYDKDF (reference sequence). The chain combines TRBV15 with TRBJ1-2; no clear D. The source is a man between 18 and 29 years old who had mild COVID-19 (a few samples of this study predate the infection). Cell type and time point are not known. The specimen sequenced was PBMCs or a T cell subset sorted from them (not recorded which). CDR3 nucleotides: TGTGCCACCAGCACGACGGAGAACTATGGCTACACCTTC. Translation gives CATSTTENYGYTF.